Following are 21 T cell receptor beta chains from one sample sequenced in a study of T-cell reconstitution after alpha-beta-depleted transplantation in children (dated by TCRdb to 2015 to 2016). Library creation used PCR. Instrument on record: Illumina HiSeq 2500. Molecular barcoding was employed in the preparation of TCR libraries, with unique molecular identifiers being used to normalize TCRbeta repertoire quantification. TCRdb took the public reads, trimmed them with fastp at Q25, ran MiXCR for clone calling and kept in-frame beta chains. Identical CDR3 protein sequences are pooled into one entry, listed with their most common genes and DNA. The sample data list about 120,000 distinct CDR3 sequences, and 20% to 25% of these were observed just once. The ten biggest clones cover roughly a tenth of the sample. Explained via the paper, the treatment or condition label denotes: allogeneic hematopoietic cell transplantation with graft depleted of TCRalphabeta T cells and CD19 B cells.

The sequencing used PBMCs, mostly from graft donor cells, collected 180 days after TCRalphabeta/CD19-depleted stem cell transplant. These receptors were taken from a male patient between 2 and 10 years old who had a stem cell transplant for chronic granulomatous disease, so the T cells may come from the graft donor.

This clonotype has a count of ten or more. The chain joins TRBV7-9 to TRBJ2-5; the match to TRBD1 covers 7 bases. With 2 bases clipped from V and 4 bases from J, the junction kept 7 bases outside the gene matches. The length of the CDR3 is 15 residues. Germline V lookup: CDR1 SEHNR, CDR2 FQNEAQ (reference sequence). CDR3 protein: CASSLSTGVGETQYF. The DNA for the CDR3 is TGTGCCAGCAGCTTATCCACAGGGGTAGGAGAGACCCAGTACTTC.

The chain has TRBV18 and TRBJ1-4; D might be TRBD1 (5 bases). V was trimmed by 5 bases and J by 5 bases, leaving 9 bases between them. The CDR3 has 13 residues. Germline CDR1 and CDR2: KGHSH and LQKENI. CDR3: CASSAWDNEKLFF. The DNA of the CDR3 is TGTGCCAGCTCAGCGTGGGACAATGAAAAACTGTTTTTT.

This clonotype was seen only a few times. The chain carries TRBV20-1 and TRBJ1-1; the match to TRBD1 covers 8 bases. The V gene's germline CDR1 is DFQATT and CDR2 SNEGSKA (reference sequence). V trimming: 4 bases; J trimming: 6 bases; junction bases outside the gene matches: 1. This CDR3 is 11 amino acids long. The CDR3 region is CSANRGSEAFF. The CDR3 nucleotides read TGCAGTGCTAACAGGGGGTCTGAAGCTTTCTTT.

V is TRBV5-1 and J is TRBJ2-5; 8 nucleotides agree with TRBD2. The CDR3 is 13 residues long. J was trimmed by 0 bases and V by 6 bases; bases with no gene match: 1. Germline V gene data show CDR1 as SGHRS and CDR2 as YFSETQ. CDR3: CASMGLDQETQYF. The DNA of the CDR3 is TGCGCCAGCATGGGACTAGACCAAGAGACCCAGTACTTC.

This clonotype occurred a few times. The V call is TRBV7-6, the J call TRBJ1-1; 7 bases agree with TRBD1. The trim removed 1 base at V and 1 base at J, leaving 9 bases unmatched. From germline, CDR1 is SGHVS and CDR2 FNYEAQ. The CDR3 sequence is 17 residues long. CDR3 loop: CASSLGWGDSSNTEAFF. CDR3 sequence (DNA): TGTGCCAGCAGCTTAGGTTGGGGGGACAGCTCGAACACTGAAGCTTTCTTT.

This clonotype was recorded at least ten times. The gene calls are TRBV18 and TRBJ1-1, with D possibly being TRBD1 (5 bases). This CDR3 region has 15 residues. Per the germline V gene, CDR1 is KGHSH and CDR2 is LQKENI. Between the trimmed V and J ends, which lost 5 bases and 3 bases, there was a span of 16 bases. The CDR3 nucleotides read TGTGCCAGCTCATTGCTCCAGGGCCTCGACACTGAAGCTTTCTTT. Translation: CASSLLQGLDTEAFF.

There are a few counts of this clonotype. The junction differs from germline at one of its ends, possibly a read error. The chain links TRBV6-5 to TRBJ2-1; TRBD2 agrees at 8 bases. Looked up from germline, CDR1 is MNHEY and CDR2 is SVGAGI. CDR3 length: 17 amino acids. The CDR3 DNA is TGTGCCAGCAGCTACTTAGCGGGATCGAACTCCTACAATGAGCAGTTCTTC. Protein product: CASSYLAGSNSYNEQFF.

This clonotype was seen only a few times. The chain employs TRBV5-1 and TRBJ1-2, with D hard to call. V was trimmed by 0 bases and J by 4 bases, leaving 10 bases between them. The CDR3 has 14 amino acids. Germline assignment: CDR1 SGHRS and CDR2 YFSETQ. CDR3 in DNA: TGCGCCAGCAGCTTGGAACCGGCGGGCTATGGCTACACCTTC. Translation: CASSLEPAGYGYTF.

This clonotype was counted only a few times. The chain carries TRBV24-1 and TRBJ1-1; D is unresolved. Trimming stripped 5 bases from V and 0 bases from J, with 15 bases between. Germline loops: CDR1 KGHDR, CDR2 SFDVKD. This CDR3 spans 16 amino acids. The CDR3 nucleotides are TGTGCCACCAGTGTTGCCCTGCCCATTCTGAACACTGAAGCTTTCTTT. Amino acids: CATSVALPILNTEAFF.

The chain recombines TRBV15 with TRBJ2-2; possibly TRBD1 or TRBD2 for D (5 bases each). The CDR3 extends over 14 amino acids. Germline CDR1 and CDR2: LNHNV and YYDKDF (reference sequence). Trimming stripped 1 base from V and 6 bases from J, with 9 bases between. The CDR3 region is CATSRAQGAGELFF. The CDR3 nucleotides read TGTGCCACCAGCAGAGCTCAGGGAGCCGGGGAGCTGTTTTTT.

The rearrangement uses TRBV7-8 and TRBJ2-7, with a weak D call TRBD1 (6 bases). V shed 3 bases and J shed 3 bases, with 12 bases lying between them. Germline loops: CDR1 SGHVS, CDR2 FQNEAQ. CDR3 size: 14 residues. The CDR3 nucleotides are TGTGCCAGCAGCTTCAGGGGCCCATACTACGAGCAGTACTTC. Translated, it gives CASSFRGPYYEQYF.

This clonotype occurred many times. The V call is TRBV7-2, the J call TRBJ1-3; 10 bases fit TRBD1. V was pared by 1 base and J by 8 bases, with 5 bases of the junction left unmatched. The CDR3 length is 15 residues. The germline V gene has CDR1 SGHTA and CDR2 FQGNSA. This CDR3 reads CASSLDPTGGYTIYF. The CDR3, as DNA: TGTGCCAGCAGCTTAGATCCGACAGGGGGCTACACCATATATTTT.

This clonotype turned up a few times. CDR3 nucleotide sequence: TGCAGCGTTGTAGGGTTTGGAGATACGCAGTATTTT. It yields the protein CSVVGFGDTQYF. This chain connects TRBV29-1 to TRBJ2-3; D gene unclear. Germline CDR1 reads SQVTM; CDR2 reads ANQGSEA. The CDR3 has 12 amino acids. V was shortened by 4 bases and J by 5 bases, with 10 bases between the two germline ends.

The rearrangement links TRBV7-9 to TRBJ2-3; 7 positions match TRBD2. The V and J ends lost 5 bases and 6 bases, in that order; junction bases with no gene match: 5. This CDR3 has 13 residues. CDR1 is SEHNR and CDR2 is FQNEAQ in the germline V gene (reference sequence). CDR3 sequence (DNA): TGTGCCAGCAGCCCGCCCGGGAGGGATACGCAGTATTTT. This translates into CASSPPGRDTQYF.

By sample fraction, this clonotype is medium-sized. The rearrangement uses TRBV20-1 and TRBJ2-5, with 9 bases lining up with TRBD1. The CDR3 covers 14 residues. Germline V gene data show CDR1 as DFQATT and CDR2 as SNEGSKA (reference sequence). J was trimmed by 4 bases and V by 0 bases; bases with no gene match: 3. The CDR3 spells CSARDGTGLETQYF. CDR3 bases: TGCAGTGCTAGAGATGGGACAGGGCTAGAGACCCAGTACTTC.

This clonotype was detected ten times or more. Here the CDR3 DNA reads TGCAGCGGATCGATCCGGGACAGATACAATGAGCAGTTCTTC. This codes for CSGSIRDRYNEQFF. The chain recombines TRBV29-1 with TRBJ2-1, with 7 bases fitting TRBD1. This CDR3 is built from 14 residues. Germline V gene data show CDR1 as SQVTM and CDR2 as ANQGSEA. J lost 4 bases, V lost 7 bases, and 10 bases had no gene match.

A word on this clonotype: A read error is likely, as this CDR3 ends without the conserved phenylalanine or tryptophan. The chain combines TRBV9 with TRBJ2-1; D may be TRBD1 or TRBD2 (5 bases each). The germline gives CDR1 SGDLS, CDR2 YYNGEE. This CDR3 region has 15 residues. V gave up 2 bases and J gave up 4 bases, with 13 bases separating them. DNA of the CDR3: TGTGCCAGCAGCGTTCAGGGTTGGGGGTACAATGAGCAGTTCTTG. This encodes CASSVQGWGYNEQFL.

This clonotype was recorded many times. This chain connects TRBV29-1 to TRBJ2-1, with 10 bases aligning to TRBD2. The CDR3 contains 15 residues. After removal of 5 bases from V and 5 bases from J, the junction contained 9 bases not matched to a gene. Germline V gene sequence: CDR1 SQVTM, CDR2 ANQGSEA. The CDR3 DNA is TGCAGCGTTTATCTAGCGGGAGTTTCGGACAATGAGCAGTTCTTC. Translation gives CSVYLAGVSDNEQFF.

Many counts were recorded for this clonotype. A much larger clone differs by one base, so this may be a read error. The V gene is TRBV20-1, the J gene TRBJ2-4, with D perhaps matching TRBD1 (5 bases). Germline CDR1 is DFQATT and CDR2 is SNEGSKA (reference sequence). The CDR3 totals 15 residues. The CDR3 here is CSARDMGIAKNSQYF. The CDR3 DNA follows: TGCAGTGCTAGGGACATGGGCATAGCCAAAAACAGTCAGTACTTC.

The CDR3 DNA is TGCAGTGCTAGCTCGGGAGTCAGCTCCTACAATGAGCAGTTCTTC. Amino acid sequence: CSASSGVSSYNEQFF. This chain uses TRBV20-1 with TRBJ2-1, with a tentative D call TRBD2 (6 bases). Trimming cost V 3 bases and J 0 bases, with 12 bases left between them. CDR3 size: 15 residues. Germline V gives CDR1 DFQATT, CDR2 SNEGSKA (reference sequence).

This clonotype has just a few counts. The chain joins TRBV7-2 to TRBJ2-5; the D gene could be TRBD1 or TRBD2 (6 bases each). The CDR3 covers 15 residues. The germline gives CDR1 SGHTA, CDR2 FQGNSA. V lost 2 bases, J lost 5 bases, and 15 bases lay in between. The DNA of the CDR3 is TGTGCCAGCAGCTTATTGGGGGGAGGACAGGAGACCCAGTACTTC. Its translation is CASSLLGGGQETQYF.